These 5 T cell receptor beta chains were sequenced from one sample in a study of technical replicates of blood from several donors. The assay was immunoSEQ multiplex PCR, and TCRdb's table has in-frame clones only and misses some. Altogether tens of thousands of clones are present, roughly 92% being singletons, with the ten largest covering approximately 0.4%. The sequenced sample consisted of T cells isolated from PBMCs. Source of these receptors: a human donor in good health.

The chain carries TRBV28 and TRBJ1-4, with unresolved D. The CDR3 sequence is 16 residues long. From germline, CDR1 is MDHEN and CDR2 SYDVKM. Trimming cost V 3 bases and J 6 bases, with 17 bases left between them. Here the CDR3 DNA reads TGTGCCAGCAGTTTCGGCGGTGCAATCGGCGATGAAAAACTGTTTTTT. Protein product: CASSFGGAIGDEKLFF.

V and J are TRBV30 and TRBJ1-4; 9 bases line up with TRBD1. J gave up 4 bases and V 3 bases, and 6 bases lay outside the gene matches. In germline, CDR1 is GTSNPN, CDR2 SVGIG (reference sequence). This CDR3 is built from 15 residues. The CDR3: CAWREGQGYNEKLFF. CDR3 coding DNA: TGTGCCTGGAGAGAAGGACAGGGGTATAATGAAAAACTGTTTTTT. Based on the CDR3 plus reference TRBV30 and TRBJ1-4, the full variable domain is SQTIHQWPATLVQPVGSPLSLECTVEGTSNPNLYWYRQAAGRGLQLLFYSVGIGQISSEVPQNLSASRPQDRQFILSSKKLLLSDSGFYLCAWREGQGYNEKLFFGSGTQLSVL.

The CDR3 reads CASSLGRNTEAFF. The CDR3 nucleotides read TGTGCCAGCAGTCTGGGGCGGAACACTGAAGCTTTCTTT. The gene calls are TRBV4-2 and TRBJ1-1, with TRBD1 as a possible D gene (5 bases). Germline V gene sequence: CDR1 LGHNA, CDR2 YNFKEQ. Trimming took off 6 bases at V and 1 base at J, with 9 bases between the two ends. The CDR3 is 13 residues long.

This clone was found a few times. This chain links TRBV10-3 with TRBJ2-3; D possibly corresponds to TRBD1 (5 bases). This CDR3 has 13 residues. Trimming took off 7 bases at V and 5 bases at J, with 13 bases between the two ends. Germline CDR1 reads ENHRY; CDR2 reads SYGVKD. CDR3 protein: CAITGITGDTQYF. Written as DNA, the CDR3 is TGTGCCATCACAGGGATTACGGGAGATACGCAGTATTTT.

This chain joins TRBV4-2 and TRBJ1-2; 8 bases are a match to TRBD1. This CDR3 comprises 15 residues. V shed 1 base, J shed 4 bases, and the junction held 5 bases outside the gene matches. CDR1 and CDR2 (germline): LGHNA, YNFKEQ. The DNA for the CDR3 is TGTGCCAGCAGCCAAGTATCGGGACAGGTCTATGGCTACACCTTC. Encoded protein: CASSQVSGQVYGYTF.